This T cell receptor (beta chain) was found in a study of sequential checkpoint blockade in melanoma. Study-wide context: First-line arms were nivolumab then ipilimumab, or the reverse, randomized 1:1. Maintenance nivolumab came after either treatment sequence.

This CDR3 has 14 residues. V was clipped by 4 bases and J by 1 base, with 11 bases between them. The germline V gene has CDR1 SGDLS and CDR2 YYNGEE. Sequencing used immunoSEQ multiplex PCR; TCRdb keeps in-frame clones, though not all of them. Of about 22,000 clones in the sample, around 70% were seen once. Treatment indicated: randomized to nivolumab then ipilimumab (arm A) or the reverse (arm B). DNA-damaging chemotherapy had not been given to any patient beforehand. PBMC sorting kept live CD3+CD8+ cells without CD19 or CD56. The chain uses TRBV9 and TRBJ1-1; possible D gene TRBD1, 5 bases. This receptor was taken from a human donor with melanoma. Sequenced material: CD8+ T cells sorted from blood (inferred from file names), taken from a patient given nivolumab and ipilimumab in sequence. CDR3 sequence reads: CASSPDGGNTEAFF. CDR3 sequence (DNA): TGTGCCAGCAGCCCCGACGGGGGGAACACTGAAGCTTTCTTT.